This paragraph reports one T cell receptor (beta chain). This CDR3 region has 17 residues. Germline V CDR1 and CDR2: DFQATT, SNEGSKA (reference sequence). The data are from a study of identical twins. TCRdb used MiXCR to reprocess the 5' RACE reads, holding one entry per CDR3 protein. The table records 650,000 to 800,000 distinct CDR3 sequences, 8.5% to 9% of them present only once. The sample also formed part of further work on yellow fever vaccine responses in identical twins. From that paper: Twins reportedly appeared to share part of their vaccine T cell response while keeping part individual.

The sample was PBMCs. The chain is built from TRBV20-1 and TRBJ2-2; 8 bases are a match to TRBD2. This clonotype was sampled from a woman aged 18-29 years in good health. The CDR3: CSASPPYGGAWIGELFF. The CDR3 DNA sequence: TGCAGCGCTTCCCCTCCATACGGGGGGGCATGGATCGGGGAGCTGTTTTTT.